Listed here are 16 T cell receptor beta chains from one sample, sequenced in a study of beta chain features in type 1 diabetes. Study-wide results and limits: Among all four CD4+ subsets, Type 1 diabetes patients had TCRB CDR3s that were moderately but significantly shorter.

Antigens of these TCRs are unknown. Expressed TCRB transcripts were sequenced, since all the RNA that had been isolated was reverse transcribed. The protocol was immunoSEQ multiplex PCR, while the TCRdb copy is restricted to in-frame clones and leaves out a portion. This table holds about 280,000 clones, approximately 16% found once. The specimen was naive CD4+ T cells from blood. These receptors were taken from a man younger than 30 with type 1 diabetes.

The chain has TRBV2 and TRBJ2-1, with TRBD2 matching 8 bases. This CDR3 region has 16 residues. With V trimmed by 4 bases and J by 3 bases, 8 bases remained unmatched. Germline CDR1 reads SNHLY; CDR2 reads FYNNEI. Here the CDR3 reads CASSVLAGSLYNEQFF. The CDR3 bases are TGTGCCAGCAGTGTCCTAGCGGGTTCACTCTACAATGAGCAGTTCTTC.

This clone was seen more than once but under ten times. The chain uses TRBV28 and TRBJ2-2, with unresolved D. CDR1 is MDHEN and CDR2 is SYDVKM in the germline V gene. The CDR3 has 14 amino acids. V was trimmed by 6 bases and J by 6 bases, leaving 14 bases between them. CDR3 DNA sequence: TGTGCCAGCAGGACGACGGGTTTCGCCGGGGAGCTGTTTTTT. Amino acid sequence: CASRTTGFAGELFF.

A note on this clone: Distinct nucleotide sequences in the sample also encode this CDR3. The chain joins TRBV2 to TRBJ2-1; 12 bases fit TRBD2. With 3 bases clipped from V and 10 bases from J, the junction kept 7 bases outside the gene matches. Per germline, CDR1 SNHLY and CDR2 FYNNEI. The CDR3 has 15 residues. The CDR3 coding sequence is TGTGCCAGCAGTGACCGACTAGCGGGAGTGCGGGAGCAGTTCTTC. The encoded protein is CASSDRLAGVREQFF.

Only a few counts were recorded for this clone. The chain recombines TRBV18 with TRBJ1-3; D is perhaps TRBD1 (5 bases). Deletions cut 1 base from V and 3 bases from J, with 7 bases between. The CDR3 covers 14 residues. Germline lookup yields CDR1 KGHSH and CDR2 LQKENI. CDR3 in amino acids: CASSPLDSGNTIYF. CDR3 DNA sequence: TGTGCCAGCTCACCACTCGACAGTGGAAACACCATATATTTT.

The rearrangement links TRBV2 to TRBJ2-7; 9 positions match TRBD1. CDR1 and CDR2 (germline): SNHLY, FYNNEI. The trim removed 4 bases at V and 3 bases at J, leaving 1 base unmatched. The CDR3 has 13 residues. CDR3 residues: CASSGTGDYEQYF. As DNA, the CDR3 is TGTGCCAGCAGTGGGACAGGGGACTACGAGCAGTACTTC.

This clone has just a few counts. CDR3: CASSWGGSSTDTQYF. CDR3 sequence (DNA): TGTGCCAGCAGTTGGGGGGGCTCTAGCACAGATACGCAGTATTTT. The chain combines TRBV28 with TRBJ2-3, with D tentatively TRBD2 (7 bases). The germline gives CDR1 MDHEN, CDR2 SYDVKM. The V gene lost 4 bases and the J gene lost 0 bases, with 11 bases spanning the gap. The CDR3 has 15 amino acids.

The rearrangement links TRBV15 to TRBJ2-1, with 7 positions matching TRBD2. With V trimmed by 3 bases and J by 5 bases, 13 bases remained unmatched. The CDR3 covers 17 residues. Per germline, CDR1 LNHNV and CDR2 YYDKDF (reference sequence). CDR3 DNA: TGTGCCACCAGCAGGGCCCGAGGAGCGGGGCTCCACAATGAGCAGTTCTTC. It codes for CATSRARGAGLHNEQFF.

Written as DNA, the CDR3 is TGTGCCAGCAGCCACTCCCTTGAGGGCGAGCAGTACTTC. Its translation: CASSHSLEGEQYF. This chain links TRBV14 with TRBJ2-7; D might be TRBD2 (5 bases). Germline CDR1 and CDR2: SGHDN and FVKESK. The CDR3 length is 13 residues. V gave up 3 bases and J gave up 6 bases, with 12 bases separating them.

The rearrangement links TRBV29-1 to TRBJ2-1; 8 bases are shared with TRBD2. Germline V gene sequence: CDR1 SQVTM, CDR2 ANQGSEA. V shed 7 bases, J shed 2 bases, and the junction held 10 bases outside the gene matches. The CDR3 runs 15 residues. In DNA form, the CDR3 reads TGCAGCGGGAGGGGAGCGGGAGCTCCCTACAATGAGCAGTTCTTC. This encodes CSGRGAGAPYNEQFF.

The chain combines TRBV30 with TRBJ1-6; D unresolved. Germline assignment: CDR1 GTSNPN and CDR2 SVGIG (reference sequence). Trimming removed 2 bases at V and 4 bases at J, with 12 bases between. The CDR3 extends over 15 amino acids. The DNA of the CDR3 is TGTGCCTGGAGTTGGATCAGCAGGTATAATTCACCCCTCCACTTT. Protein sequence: CAWSWISRYNSPLHF.

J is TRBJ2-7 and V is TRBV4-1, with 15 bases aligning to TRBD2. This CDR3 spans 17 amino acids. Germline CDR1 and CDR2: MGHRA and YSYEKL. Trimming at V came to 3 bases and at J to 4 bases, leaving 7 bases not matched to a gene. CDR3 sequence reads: CASSHLGLAGGPYEQYF. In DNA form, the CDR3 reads TGCGCCAGCAGCCACCTGGGACTAGCGGGAGGTCCATACGAGCAGTACTTC.

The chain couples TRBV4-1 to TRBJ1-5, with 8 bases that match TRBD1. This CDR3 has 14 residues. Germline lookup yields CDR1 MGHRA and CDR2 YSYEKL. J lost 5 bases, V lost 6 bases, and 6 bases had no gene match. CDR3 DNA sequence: TGCGCCAGCAGACAGTCAGGGGGCCATCAGCCCCAGCATTTT. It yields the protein CASRQSGGHQPQHF.

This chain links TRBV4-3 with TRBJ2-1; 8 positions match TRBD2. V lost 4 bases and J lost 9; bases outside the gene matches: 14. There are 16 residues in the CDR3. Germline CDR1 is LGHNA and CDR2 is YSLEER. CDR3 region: CASSPGLVRLYGEQFF. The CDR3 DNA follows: TGCGCCAGCAGCCCGGGACTAGTCAGGCTCTACGGTGAGCAGTTCTTC.

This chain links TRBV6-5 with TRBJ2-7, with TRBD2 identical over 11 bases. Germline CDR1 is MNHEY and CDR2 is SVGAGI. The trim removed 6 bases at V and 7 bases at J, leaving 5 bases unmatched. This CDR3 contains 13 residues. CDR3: CASRLAGANEQYF. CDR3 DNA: TGTGCCAGCAGACTAGCGGGAGCGAATGAGCAGTACTTC.

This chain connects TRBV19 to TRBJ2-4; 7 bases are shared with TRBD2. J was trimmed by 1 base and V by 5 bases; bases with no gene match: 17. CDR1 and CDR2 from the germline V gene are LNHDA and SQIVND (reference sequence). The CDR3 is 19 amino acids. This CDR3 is CASSPRTSGPLWAKNIQYF. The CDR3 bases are TGTGCCAGTAGTCCGAGGACTAGTGGCCCCCTATGGGCCAAAAACATTCAGTACTTC.

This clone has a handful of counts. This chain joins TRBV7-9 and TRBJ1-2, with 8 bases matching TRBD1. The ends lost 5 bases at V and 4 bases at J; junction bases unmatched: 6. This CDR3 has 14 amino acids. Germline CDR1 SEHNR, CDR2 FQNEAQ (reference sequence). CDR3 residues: CASSPGGSSYGYTF. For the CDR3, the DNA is TGTGCCAGCAGCCCAGGGGGCAGCAGCTATGGCTACACCTTC.